A selection of T cell receptor beta chains follows, all from one sample in a study of blood T cell repertoires in COVID-19. Assay used: immunoSEQ multiplex PCR; TCRdb lists only in-frame clones, some missing. Here the sample spans more than 250,000 clones, around 88% being singletons. What was sequenced was peripheral blood. These receptors were taken from a woman aged 25-40 years with COVID-19, enrolled during active disease. Both conserved end residues are part of each CDR3. A D gene is named only where the DNA matches it firmly. Size tells how often a clone was seen (once, few, many) or the class of an expanded clone, and some rows leave it out.

V: TRBV6-1
size: NA
J: TRBJ1-2
D: NA
DNA: TGTGCCAGCAGTGAAGGGACAGCTACTAACTATGGCTACACCTTC
CDR3: CASSEGTATNYGYTF

V: TRBV6-6
size: NA
J: TRBJ1-3
D: NA
DNA: TGTGCCAGCAGTTACACACCGGGAAACACCATATATTTT
CDR3: CASSYTPGNTIYF

V: TRBV4-3
size: NA
J: TRBJ1-2
D: NA
DNA: TGCGCCAGCAGCCGAGATCTGGGGACTTTGAGCTATGGCTACACCTTC
CDR3: CASSRDLGTLSYGYTF

V: TRBV6-5
size: NA
J: TRBJ1-1
D: NA
DNA: TGTGCCAGCAGTCTACAGGGTGGGGACACTGAAGCTTTCTTT
CDR3: CASSLQGGDTEAFF

V: TRBV6-6
size: NA
J: TRBJ1-2
D: TRBD1
DNA: TGTGCCAGCTGGGGACAGGGCTATGGCTACACCTTC
CDR3: CASWGQGYGYTF

V: TRBV10-3
size: NA
J: TRBJ2-5
D: TRBD1
DNA: TGTGCCATCAGGGATACCAGGGGGATTACCCAGTACTTC
CDR3: CAIRDTRGITQYF

V: TRBV6-5
size: NA
J: TRBJ2-3
D: TRBD2
DNA: TGTGCCAGCAGTTACTCTGCTAGCGGAAACACAGATACGCAGTATTTT
CDR3: CASSYSASGNTDTQYF

V: TRBV4-2
size: NA
J: TRBJ1-2
D: NA
DNA: TGTGCCAGCAGCCTGAGGGAGCTTCGAAACTATGGCTACACCTTC
CDR3: CASSLRELRNYGYTF

V: TRBV7-2
size: NA
J: TRBJ1-2
D: TRBD1
DNA: TGTGCCAGCAGCATTGACAGGGTCTACGGCTACACCTTC
CDR3: CASSIDRVYGYTF

V: TRBV6-2/TRBV6-3
size: NA
J: TRBJ2-1
D: TRBD2
DNA: TGTGCCAGCAGCAGGACTAGTCCTTCATACAATGAGCAGTTCTTC
CDR3: CASSRTSPSYNEQFF

V: TRBV7-3
size: NA
J: TRBJ2-5
D: TRBD2
DNA: TGTGCCAGCAGCTTAAGGGGCGGGGGGGCCCCGGCCTCAGGGGAGACCCAGTACTTC
CDR3: CASSLRGGGAPASGETQYF

V: TRBV6-5
size: NA
J: TRBJ1-3
D: TRBD1
DNA: TGTGCCAGCAGAATGACAGGGTCTGGAAACACCATATATTTT
CDR3: CASRMTGSGNTIYF

V: TRBV28
size: NA
J: TRBJ2-1
D: TRBD1
DNA: TGTGCCAGCACCGAGGGACAGGGGGCCTACAATGAGCAGTTCTTC
CDR3: CASTEGQGAYNEQFF

V: TRBV3-1/TRBV3-2
size: NA
J: TRBJ1-6
D: NA
DNA: TGTGCCAGCAGCCCCCGGGGGGCCAGGTCACCCCTCCACTTT
CDR3: CASSPRGARSPLHF

V: TRBV28
size: NA
J: TRBJ1-1
D: NA
DNA: TGTGCCAGCAGTCCCGGAGGCCTCGACGGAGGCACTGAAGCTTTCTTT
CDR3: CASSPGGLDGGTEAFF

V: TRBV29-1
size: NA
J: TRBJ2-7
D: TRBD1
DNA: TGCAGCGTTGGGACAGGCTACGAGCAGTACTTC
CDR3: CSVGTGYEQYF

V: TRBV3-1/TRBV3-2
size: few
J: TRBJ1-3
D: NA
DNA: TGTGCCAGCAGCCAAGTCGGGAGCTCTGGAAACACCATATATTTT
CDR3: CASSQVGSSGNTIYF

V: TRBV6-5
size: NA
J: TRBJ2-5
D: NA
DNA: TGTGCCAGCAGGCTCTGGCAGGGGACCGGGGAGACCCAGTACTTC
CDR3: CASRLWQGTGETQYF

V: TRBV27
size: NA
J: TRBJ2-1
D: TRBD2
DNA: TGTGCCAGCAGTTTACCGGGACTAGCGGGGGGCAGCCCCTACAATGAGCAGTTCTTC
CDR3: CASSLPGLAGGSPYNEQFF

V: TRBV5-1
size: NA
J: TRBJ2-7
D: TRBD1
DNA: TGCGCCAGCGGTGCCGGGACAGACAACTACGAGCAGTACTTC
CDR3: CASGAGTDNYEQYF

V: TRBV19
size: NA
J: TRBJ1-1
D: TRBD1
DNA: TGTGCCAGTAGTATAAGCAGGGGGCCCACGAACACTGAAGCTTTCTTT
CDR3: CASSISRGPTNTEAFF

V: TRBV5-6
size: NA
J: TRBJ1-1
D: NA
DNA: TGTGCCAGCAGCTTCCGACAATCGAACACTGAAGCTTTCTTT
CDR3: CASSFRQSNTEAFF

V: TRBV6-2/TRBV6-3
size: NA
J: TRBJ2-2
D: NA
DNA: TGTGCCAGCAGTTCCCGCACCGGGGAGCTGTTTTTT
CDR3: CASSSRTGELFF

V: TRBV28
size: NA
J: TRBJ2-2
D: NA
DNA: TGTGCCATTATCGGGGGGCCCGGGGAGCTGTTTTTT
CDR3: CAIIGGPGELFF

V: TRBV6-1
size: NA
J: TRBJ1-6
D: NA
DNA: TGTGCCAGCAGTGAGTTCCAATTTTATAATTCACCCCTCCACTTT
CDR3: CASSEFQFYNSPLHF

V: TRBV27
size: NA
J: TRBJ1-1
D: NA
DNA: TGTGCCAGCAGTCCAAAAACAGGGTTCGCTGAAGCTTTCTTT
CDR3: CASSPKTGFAEAFF

V: TRBV2
size: NA
J: TRBJ2-1
D: NA
DNA: TGTGCCAGCAGCCGGTACTCCTACAATGAGCAGTTCTTC
CDR3: CASSRYSYNEQFF

V: TRBV6-2/TRBV6-3
size: NA
J: TRBJ1-1
D: NA
DNA: TGTGCCAGCAGTTACTCCCAGTACACTGAAGCTTTCTTT
CDR3: CASSYSQYTEAFF

V: TRBV4-2
size: NA
J: TRBJ2-2
D: NA
DNA: TGTGCCAGCAGCCGCGCTACCGAATTGAGCACCGGGGAGCTGTTTTTT
CDR3: CASSRATELSTGELFF

V: TRBV27
size: NA
J: TRBJ2-5
D: NA
DNA: TGTGCCAGCAGTTTGGACAGAGCCGGGGAGACCCAGTACTTC
CDR3: CASSLDRAGETQYF

V: TRBV10-3
size: once
J: TRBJ1-5
D: TRBD1
DNA: TGTGCCATAAGAGACAGGGGAGGGAATCAGCCCCAGCATTTT
CDR3: CAIRDRGGNQPQHF

V: TRBV7-2
size: once
J: TRBJ2-5
D: TRBD1
DNA: TGTGCCAGCAGCTTAGCACGGACAGGGGAGGAGACCCAGTACTTC
CDR3: CASSLARTGEETQYF

V: TRBV20-1
size: NA
J: TRBJ1-1
D: NA
DNA: TGCAATGCTAGTCCCGATGTGAGGGGGATGAACACTGAAGCTTTCTTT
CDR3: CNASPDVRGMNTEAFF

V: TRBV2
size: NA
J: TRBJ1-1
D: NA
DNA: TGTGCCAGCAGGGACAGATTCAACACTGAAGCTTTCTTT
CDR3: CASRDRFNTEAFF

V: TRBV3-1/TRBV3-2
size: NA
J: TRBJ1-2
D: NA
DNA: TGTGCCAGCAGCCAAGGGGGGGTTACTAACTATGGCTACACCTTC
CDR3: CASSQGGVTNYGYTF

V: TRBV7-2
size: NA
J: TRBJ1-1
D: TRBD1
DNA: TGTGCCAGCAGCTTAGGGACAGGCCCCCGAGGGGCTTTCTTT
CDR3: CASSLGTGPRGAFF

V: TRBV7-2
size: NA
J: TRBJ1-5
D: TRBD1
DNA: TGTGCCAGCAGCCTGGACAGGGGGCGTCAGCCCCAGCATTTT
CDR3: CASSLDRGRQPQHF

V: TRBV11-1
size: NA
J: TRBJ2-3
D: TRBD2
DNA: TGTGCCAGCAGCCCAGGGACTAGTTTGGATACGCAGTATTTT
CDR3: CASSPGTSLDTQYF

V: TRBV7-8
size: NA
J: TRBJ1-2
D: TRBD1
DNA: TGTGCCAGCAGCCCCGGGACAGGGTATCTCACCTTC
CDR3: CASSPGTGYLTF

V: TRBV27
size: NA
J: TRBJ1-2
D: TRBD1
DNA: TGTGCCAGCGACGCCCGGGACAGGAGTAACTATGGCTACACCTTC
CDR3: CASDARDRSNYGYTF

V: TRBV10-3
size: once
J: TRBJ1-2
D: NA
DNA: TGTGCCATCAGTGACCTCAACCTAAATGGCTACACCTTC
CDR3: CAISDLNLNGYTF

V: TRBV30
size: few
J: TRBJ1-5
D: NA
DNA: TGTGCCTGGAGCAAAACCTTAAGGACAGAACGCAATCAGCCCCAGCATTTT
CDR3: CAWSKTLRTERNQPQHF

V: TRBV13
size: NA
J: TRBJ1-2
D: TRBD1
DNA: TGTGCCAGCAGCTTAGGAATCGACAGGGGGTCTAACTATGGCTACACCTTC
CDR3: CASSLGIDRGSNYGYTF

V: TRBV18
size: NA
J: TRBJ1-1
D: NA
DNA: TGTGCCAGCTCACGACAGACTAACACTGAAGCTTTCTTT
CDR3: CASSRQTNTEAFF

V: TRBV30
size: NA
J: TRBJ1-1
D: NA
DNA: TGTGCCTGGAGGAGAGGGGAGGACACTGAAGCTTTCTTT
CDR3: CAWRRGEDTEAFF

V: TRBV7-8
size: NA
J: TRBJ2-5
D: NA
DNA: TGTGCCAGCAGCTTTACCCTATGGGCCCCCGACAGGGAGACCCAGTACTTC
CDR3: CASSFTLWAPDRETQYF

V: TRBV28
size: NA
J: TRBJ1-5
D: NA
DNA: TGTGCCAGCACCCCCAGGGGCAATCAGCCCCAGCATTTT
CDR3: CASTPRGNQPQHF

V: TRBV5-6
size: NA
J: TRBJ2-1
D: NA
DNA: TGTGCCAGCAGCCAAGACAGTAACACCTACAATGAGCAGTTCTTC
CDR3: CASSQDSNTYNEQFF

V: TRBV6-2/TRBV6-3
size: NA
J: TRBJ1-5
D: NA
DNA: TGTGCCAGCAGTAGGCGGAGCAATCAGCCCCAGCATTTT
CDR3: CASSRRSNQPQHF

V: TRBV4-3
size: NA
J: TRBJ2-3
D: NA
DNA: TGCGCCAGCAGCCAAGAGATAGGGGACTCTGGTAGTGCAGATACGCAGTATTTT
CDR3: CASSQEIGDSGSADTQYF

V: TRBV30
size: few
J: TRBJ2-7
D: NA
DNA: TGTGCCTGGAGTGTACCCGCCAGGGGGAGGTACGAGCAGTACTTC
CDR3: CAWSVPARGRYEQYF

V: TRBV7-6
size: NA
J: TRBJ2-2
D: NA
DNA: TGTGCCAGCAGCCTAAGTCCAGGGGTCACCGGGGAGCTGTTTTTT
CDR3: CASSLSPGVTGELFF

V: TRBV11-2
size: NA
J: TRBJ1-6
D: NA
DNA: TGTGCCAGCAGCTTAGGAGTCCAGGGGCATTCACCCCTCCACTTT
CDR3: CASSLGVQGHSPLHF

V: TRBV3-1/TRBV3-2
size: NA
J: TRBJ2-4
D: TRBD2
DNA: TGTGCCAGCAGCCCAACTCCGGGACTAGCGGGGGGAATAGCCAAAAACATTCAGTACTTC
CDR3: CASSPTPGLAGGIAKNIQYF

V: TRBV10-2
size: NA
J: TRBJ2-2
D: TRBD1
DNA: TGCGCCACCCAAGGGACAGACAACACCGGGGAGCTGTTTTTT
CDR3: CATQGTDNTGELFF

V: TRBV7-2
size: NA
J: TRBJ2-3
D: TRBD2
DNA: TGTGCCAGCAGCTTACGCGGGGGGCTAGGGACAGATACGCAGTATTTT
CDR3: CASSLRGGLGTDTQYF

V: TRBV24-1
size: NA
J: TRBJ1-1
D: NA
DNA: TGTGCCACCAGTGATTTGGGGGGCAGACAAGCTTTCTTT
CDR3: CATSDLGGRQAFF

V: TRBV3-1/TRBV3-2
size: NA
J: TRBJ1-2
D: TRBD1
DNA: TGTGCCAGCAGCCAAGTTATCGGACAGGGGACTAACTATGGCTACACCTTC
CDR3: CASSQVIGQGTNYGYTF

V: TRBV3-1/TRBV3-2
size: NA
J: TRBJ2-7
D: TRBD1
DNA: TGTGCCAGCAGCTGGGACAGGGGCAGGGAGCAGTACTTC
CDR3: CASSWDRGREQYF

V: TRBV24-1
size: once
J: TRBJ2-1
D: TRBD2
DNA: TGTGCCACAGGCGGGGGAAGCTCCTACAATGAGCAGTTCTTC
CDR3: CATGGGSSYNEQFF